This TCR beta chain is drawn from a study of immune cell composition in non-small cell lung cancer. Study information: Tumours were mainly lung adenocarcinoma or squamous cell carcinoma.

Of note for this clone: The antigen remains unidentified.

There are 12 residues in the CDR3. Unmatched junction bases numbered 2, after V lost 4 bases and J lost 7 bases. Germline values: CDR1 MDHEN, CDR2 SYDVKM. Study results and caveats: Squamous carcinomas (approximately 75%) more often had tumour-associated clones >0.5% than adenocarcinomas (around 33%).

Some clones are missing from TCRdb's copy, which holds only in-frame ones; the method was immunoSEQ multiplex PCR. This table holds about 3,400 clones, 84% found once. Normal lung was sampled as far from the tumour as possible, at least 3 cm. Genomic DNA came from frozen unsorted single-cell suspensions. The sequencing sample was made of non-adjacent lung tissue. This chain joins TRBV28 and TRBJ2-7; 9 bases agree with TRBD1. This clonotype originated in a human donor with non-small cell lung cancer. This CDR3 reads CASSWGQGEQYF. The DNA for the CDR3 is TGTGCCAGCAGTTGGGGACAGGGTGAGCAGTACTTC.